The following is a T cell receptor beta chain sequence with its context. Antigen: not known. Because it lacks the conserved phenylalanine or tryptophan at the end, this CDR3 is likely a read error. The germline V gene encodes CDR1 SGHDT and CDR2 YYEEEE. CDR3 length equals 14 residues. The V and J ends lost 0 bases and 1 base respectively, with 5 bases between them. The PCR contained 60 Vbeta and 13 Jbeta primers. TCRdb's table, derived via immunoSEQ multiplex PCR, lists solely in-frame clones and lacks some. In the table there are around 180,000 clones, around three quarters of which are singletons. This record comes from a study of cytomegalovirus exposure and HLA in healthy donors. Study-level background: Some 80 million unique TCRs from HLA-typed donors were held in an early data release.

Healthy bone marrow donors made up the donor group. Overall study findings and caveats: The study had only CMV serostatus as immune exposure information.

This receptor was obtained from a woman in her forties in good health and CMV-seronegative. The sample consisted of PBMCs. The J gene is TRBJ1-5, the V gene TRBV5-6; no clear D gene. CDR3 nucleotides: TGTGCCAGCAGCTTGGGTCACAGCAATCAGCCCCAGCATCTT. Its protein product is CASSLGHSNQPQHL.